The next 20 T cell receptor beta chains were all read from a single sample in a study of CD8 T cells in Susac syndrome. Random hexamers were used to reverse transcribe 0.5 to 1 ug of RNA. One entry per CDR3 protein results from TCRdb running MiXCR on the immunoSEQ multiplex PCR reads. The data hold 250,000 to 350,000 distinct CDR3 sequences, with 70% to 90% observed a single time. Sequencing was done on a sample of CD8+ T cells from PBMCs. Receptors originate from a human donor with multiple sclerosis.

This chain links TRBV12-3 or TRBV12-4 with TRBJ2-1; TRBD2 aligns across 8 bases. The CDR3 totals 13 residues. The ends lost 9 bases at V and 4 bases at J; junction bases unmatched: 5. CDR3 DNA: TGTGCCAGGGGGACTAGTCTTTACAATGAGCAGTTCTTC. Translating gives CARGTSLYNEQFF.

This chain joins TRBV3-1 and TRBJ2-2; D not certain. This CDR3 has 15 amino acids. The germline V and J ends were trimmed by 1 base and 5 bases, with 11 bases remaining between them. Germline lookup yields CDR1 LGHDT and CDR2 YNNKEL (reference sequence). CDR3 bases: TGTGCCAGCAGCCAAGCTCCTTTCGGTACCGGGGAGCTGTTTTTT. Translated, it gives CASSQAPFGTGELFF.

The CDR3 sequence is CASSPSSWRQGEFF. CDR3 coding DNA: TGTGCCAGTAGTCCCTCCTCGTGGCGACAGGGGGAGTTCTTC. This chain links TRBV19 with TRBJ2-1; 9 nucleotides agree with TRBD1. CDR3 length: 14 residues. J gave up 14 bases and V 5 bases, and 13 bases lay outside the gene matches. Germline V gives CDR1 LNHDA, CDR2 SQIVND (reference sequence).

The chain has TRBV7-3 and TRBJ1-1; TRBD1 might be the D (6 bases). The CDR3 spans 17 residues. Germline CDR1 SGHTA, CDR2 FQGTGA. V was clipped by 1 base and J by 2 bases, with 17 bases between them. CDR3 bases: TGTGCCAGCAGCTTAAACGGGGGCCCTATAAGTAACACTGAAGCTTTCTTT. This gives the protein CASSLNGGPISNTEAFF.

The gene calls are TRBV7-9 and TRBJ2-1, with 13 nucleotides matching TRBD2. CDR1 and CDR2 from the germline V gene are SEHNR and FQNEAQ (reference sequence). This CDR3 comprises 14 residues. The V and J ends lost 5 bases and 9 bases, in that order; junction bases with no gene match: 4. For the CDR3, the DNA is TGTGCCAGCAGCGGACTAGCGGGAGATTCTGAGCAGTTCTTC. Translation gives CASSGLAGDSEQFF.

This clonotype has a single count. In DNA, the CDR3 is TGTGCCAGCAGCTTGAGGTCAGGTGTGGGGAATACAGATACGCAGTATTTT. Protein sequence: CASSLRSGVGNTDTQYF. This rearrangement joins TRBV7-2 to TRBJ2-3; D gene unclear. CDR1 is SGHTA and CDR2 is FQGNSA in the germline V gene. Trimming shortened V by 3 bases and J by 3 bases, and 19 bases separated the two germline ends. This CDR3 contains 17 residues.

In its sample, this clonotype was seen once. This chain joins TRBV27 and TRBJ2-3; D uncertain. With 3 bases removed from V and 5 bases from J, the gap between germline ends came to 12 bases. Germline V gene data show CDR1 as MNHEY and CDR2 as SMNVEV (reference sequence). This CDR3 region has 14 residues. The CDR3 bases are TGTGCCAGCAGTTTGACCCGAGGCAGAGATACGCAGTATTTT. This translates into CASSLTRGRDTQYF.

The V call is TRBV20-1, the J call TRBJ2-3, with D unclear. This CDR3 spans 15 amino acids. V was shortened by 5 bases and J by 1 base, with 16 bases between the two germline ends. The germline V gene encodes CDR1 DFQATT and CDR2 SNEGSKA (reference sequence). The CDR3 nucleotides read TGCAGTGCTCGTAGGCTGGACCGGGGCACAGATACGCAGTATTTT. It translates to CSARRLDRGTDTQYF.

The genes are TRBV19 and TRBJ2-2; TRBD2 is a possible D gene (5 bases). The CDR3 covers 18 residues. Looked up from germline, CDR1 is LNHDA and CDR2 is SQIVND (reference sequence). V was pared by 3 bases and J by 4 bases, with 21 bases between. DNA of the CDR3: TGTGCCAGTAGTATTCCTCCAGCGGCAGAAGCATTCACCGGGGAGCTGTTTTTT. It specifies CASSIPPAAEAFTGELFF.

J is TRBJ2-7 and V is TRBV28, with D maybe TRBD1 (5 bases). Trimming took 6 bases from V and 0 from J, leaving 15 bases between them. Germline CDR1 and CDR2: MDHEN and SYDVKM. This CDR3 is built from 15 residues. CDR3 residues: CASRLDTGTSYEQYF. In DNA, the CDR3 is TGTGCCAGCAGATTGGATACAGGTACCTCCTACGAGCAGTACTTC.

The V call is TRBV7-9, the J call TRBJ2-1, with 8 bases aligning to TRBD1. V dropped 3 bases and J dropped 4; count of bases not matched to a gene: 5. CDR3 length equals 15 residues. Germline V gene data show CDR1 as SEHNR and CDR2 as FQNEAQ (reference sequence). The CDR3 coding sequence is TGTGCCAGCAGCTTTGGACAGGGCTCTTACAATGAGCAGTTCTTC. Its protein product is CASSFGQGSYNEQFF.

This rearrangement joins TRBV30 to TRBJ2-7; no firm D call. V was clipped by 2 bases and J by 5 bases, with 10 bases between them. Germline CDR1 and CDR2: GTSNPN and SVGIG (reference sequence). The CDR3 sequence is 12 residues long. Here the CDR3 reads CAWSLGSHEQYF. CDR3 nucleotides: TGTGCCTGGAGTCTTGGCAGCCACGAGCAGTACTTC.

The gene calls are TRBV12-5 and TRBJ2-5; TRBD1 matches 9 bases. Germline V gives CDR1 LGHNT, CDR2 FRNRAP. This CDR3 contains 16 residues. V lost 6 bases and J lost 4; bases outside the gene matches: 12. The CDR3 reads CASGPQKGQGPETQYF. The CDR3, as DNA: TGTGCTAGTGGACCCCAAAAGGGACAGGGACCAGAGACCCAGTACTTC.

This rearrangement joins TRBV9 to TRBJ2-7, with D perhaps TRBD2 (7 bases). CDR3 length: 16 amino acids. The ends were cut back, 0 bases at V and 4 bases at J, with 17 bases in the middle. Germline-derived CDR1 and CDR2 are SGDLS and YYNGEE. CDR3 nucleotides: TGTGCCAGCAGCGTAGCATCGCGGGGGCAGCGTTACGAGCAGTACTTC. Protein: CASSVASRGQRYEQYF.

This sequence joins TRBV29-1 and TRBJ2-5, with D possibly being TRBD2 (6 bases). The V gene's germline CDR1 is SQVTM and CDR2 ANQGSEA. This CDR3 contains 16 residues. Trimming left V 4 bases short and J 3 bases short, with 21 bases between. The CDR3 bases are TGCAGCGTTGGAGGCCTACGCGGGGATCCTAAAGAGACCCAGTACTTC. This sequence encodes CSVGGLRGDPKETQYF.

The V and J genes are TRBV13 and TRBJ2-2, with D tentatively TRBD1 or TRBD2 (5 bases each). CDR1 PRHDT and CDR2 FYEKMQ come from the germline V gene (reference sequence). The CDR3 is 14 residues long. With 5 bases removed from V and 5 bases from J, the gap between germline ends came to 12 bases. CDR3 protein: CASSASEGTGELFF. The DNA for the CDR3 is TGTGCCAGCAGCGCTAGTGAGGGGACCGGGGAGCTGTTTTTT.

CDR3: CSAPRTGSPEAFF. CDR3 sequence (DNA): TGCAGTGCTCCCCGAACAGGGTCTCCTGAAGCTTTCTTT. V is TRBV20-1 and J is TRBJ1-1, with a weak D call TRBD1 (6 bases). This CDR3 region has 13 residues. V dropped 5 bases and J dropped 6 bases, with 16 bases sitting between them. Germline V lookup: CDR1 DFQATT, CDR2 SNEGSKA (reference sequence).

The V gene is TRBV27, the J gene TRBJ2-5; D tentatively reads TRBD1 or TRBD2 (5 bases each). Germline V CDR1 and CDR2: MNHEY, SMNVEV (reference sequence). Trimming removed 5 bases from V and 2 bases from J, with 12 bases in between. The CDR3 loop spans 14 amino acids. The CDR3 sequence: CASSDRGLQETQYF. The CDR3 region has the DNA TGTGCCAGCAGTGACCGGGGCCTACAAGAGACCCAGTACTTC.

The chain recombines TRBV27 with TRBJ2-1; D is undetermined. This CDR3 spans 14 amino acids. From germline, CDR1 is MNHEY and CDR2 SMNVEV (reference sequence). The germline V and J ends were trimmed by 1 base and 4 bases, with 8 bases remaining between them. CDR3 DNA: TGTGCCAGCAGTTTATTTTACCCGTACAATGAGCAGTTCTTC. Translating it yields CASSLFYPYNEQFF.

V gene TRBV20-1 combines with J gene TRBJ2-1; 9 bases line up with TRBD2. Germline V gives CDR1 DFQATT, CDR2 SNEGSKA (reference sequence). V lost 1 base and J lost 5; bases outside the gene matches: 12. This CDR3 is built from 17 residues. This CDR3 reads CSARVGGRLAVHNEQFF. The CDR3 nucleotides are TGCAGTGCTAGAGTGGGAGGGCGACTAGCGGTTCACAATGAGCAGTTCTTC.